This TCR beta chain was sequenced for a study of cytomegalovirus exposure and HLA in healthy donors. The CDR3 spans 14 residues. From germline, CDR1 is LGHNA and CDR2 YNFKEQ. V lost 3 bases and J 0 bases, leaving 6 bases between the germline ends. Findings and caveats of the study: Confirmation in vitro established that a few CMV-associated chains were specific for CMV antigens. One later analysis, an examination of the 120 validation repertoires, found that first-cohort TCR clusters tended to co-occur in them.

TCRdb keeps only in-frame clones here, not all; method: immunoSEQ multiplex PCR. The sample lists approximately 300,000 clones; roughly 90% were seen once. About this clone: The antigen remains unidentified.

The donors were part of the approximately 130-subject validation cohort, which stood apart from the roughly 640-subject first cohort. J is TRBJ1-3 and V is TRBV4-2, with D uncertain. The source of this sequence is a woman in her twenties or thirties in good health and CMV-seropositive. Specimen: PBMCs. The CDR3 region is CASSQTLSGNTIYF. In DNA form, the CDR3 reads TGTGCCAGCAGCCAGACACTCTCTGGAAACACCATATATTTT.